A selection of T cell receptor beta chains follows, all from one sample in a study of CD8 T cells in ankylosing spondylitis. TCRdb processed the 5' RACE reads anew with MiXCR; each CDR3 protein has one entry. This sample has 700,000 to 850,000 distinct CDR3 sequences, with over 9.5% found just once. The sample comprised blood, either unsorted or a sorted T cell fraction (not recorded which). Receptors were obtained from a male donor with ankylosing spondylitis. CDR3s include the opening cysteine and the closing phenylalanine or tryptophan. The D gene is left open where the match is weak. Only part of the rows carry a size: once, few, many, or a class if the clone is expanded.

v_gene	d_gene	j_gene	abundance	CDR3nt	CDR3aa
TRBV29-1	NA	TRBJ1-4	NA	TGCAGCGCATATACAACTAATGAAAAACTGTTTTTT	CSAYTTNEKLFF
TRBV7-8	NA	TRBJ2-1	many	TGTGCCAGCAGATCTCGAGGCAGGGGCGGTGAGCAGTTCTTC	CASRSRGRGGEQFF
TRBV7-2	NA	TRBJ2-7	few	TGTGCCAGCAGCTTAGGGGCTAGCGCCCTTCGGGAGCAGTACTTC	CASSLGASALREQYF
TRBV20-1	TRBD2	TRBJ2-3	few	TGCAGTGCTCCGGGACTAAGCACAGATACGCAGTATTTT	CSAPGLSTDTQYF
TRBV11-1	NA	TRBJ2-3	NA	TGTGCCAGCAGCTTAGGATTCGGGCGGGACCAAAGCACAGATACGCAGTATTTT	CASSLGFGRDQSTDTQYF
TRBV20-1	TRBD2	TRBJ2-1	NA	TGCAGTGGTGGACTAGCGGGAGTGCGGAATGAGCAGTTCTTC	CSGGLAGVRNEQFF
TRBV5-1	NA	TRBJ2-7	NA	TGCGCCAGCAGCTTCTCGCTCAGCTACGAGCAGTACTTC	CASSFSLSYEQYF
TRBV15	TRBD1	TRBJ2-5	NA	TGTGCCACCAGCAGAGATAGCAGGGGGCGCGGGGAGACCCAGTACTTC	CATSRDSRGRGETQYF
TRBV10-3	NA	TRBJ2-3	NA	TGTGCCATCAGTGAGTCTAGCACAGATACGCAGTATTTT	CAISESSTDTQYF
TRBV20-1	TRBD1	TRBJ1-1	many	TGCAGTGCTACCGCCGGGACAGAGAACACTGAAGCTTTCTTT	CSATAGTENTEAFF
TRBV5-1	NA	TRBJ1-4	NA	TGCGCCAGCAGTTTTGGCCGAAAGGAAGAAAAACTGTTTTTT	CASSFGRKEEKLFF
TRBV12-3/TRBV12-4	NA	TRBJ1-2	NA	TGTGCCAGCAGTTTAGGTGGGTGGGCCGACTCTTCCTATGGCTACACCTTC	CASSLGGWADSSYGYTF
TRBV3-1	NA	TRBJ1-1	NA	TGTGCCAGCAGCCATGGGGGACACAACACTGAAGCTTTCTTT	CASSHGGHNTEAFF
TRBV29-1	NA	TRBJ2-1	NA	TGCAGCGGCGGACATCGACTGAATAACAATGAGCAGTTCTTC	CSGGHRLNNNEQFF
TRBV29-1	NA	TRBJ2-7	NA	TGCAGCGTTGAAAGTCGCAGAAATTACGAGCAGTACTTC	CSVESRRNYEQYF
TRBV21-1	NA	TRBJ2-3	NA	TGTGCCAGCAGCAAAAGGGAAAGGAGCGGGAGGGACGCAGATACGCAGTATTTT	CASSKRERSGRDADTQYF
TRBV10-3	NA	TRBJ2-2	many	TGTGCCACTCGGGGGAACACCGGGGAGCTGTTTTTT	CATRGNTGELFF
TRBV12-3/TRBV12-4	NA	TRBJ2-5	NA	TGTGCCAGCAGTATATCAGCCTTGACAAGCGAGACCCAGTACTTC	CASSISALTSETQYF
TRBV28	TRBD1	TRBJ1-1	few	TGTGCCAGCTCTTACTTGGACAGGATGAACACTGAAGCTTTCTTT	CASSYLDRMNTEAFF
TRBV6-5	TRBD1	TRBJ2-2	few	TGTGCCAGCAGTTACAGGGGGCCTGACACCGGGGAGCTGTTTTTT	CASSYRGPDTGELFF
TRBV20-1	NA	TRBJ2-7	NA	TGCAGTGCTAGAAGGGCCTCAAGGGATTACGAGCAGTACTTC	CSARRASRDYEQYF
TRBV20-1	NA	TRBJ2-5	few	TGCAGTGCTAGACCCCAGGGTGACGAGACCCAGTACTTC	CSARPQGDETQYF
TRBV29-1	NA	TRBJ2-7	few	TGCAGCGTTGGGCAGGGCAGGGAGGGGGACGAGCAGTACTTC	CSVGQGREGDEQYF
TRBV20-1	NA	TRBJ1-5	NA	TGCAGTGCTAGAGAGGGAACTCAGCCCCAGCATTTT	CSAREGTQPQHF
TRBV20-1	NA	TRBJ2-5	many	TGCAGTGCTAGCACCGGGACCGCCTCCGAGACCCAGTACTTC	CSASTGTASETQYF
TRBV20-1	NA	TRBJ1-2	few	TGCAGTGCTAGTGGGCCAGGGAGTATGTCCCCCTATGGCTACACCTTC	CSASGPGSMSPYGYTF
TRBV5-1	TRBD1	TRBJ2-7	few	TGCGCCAGCAGCCCAATGGGACAGGGGGCAAACGAGCAGTACTTC	CASSPMGQGANEQYF
TRBV20-1	TRBD2	TRBJ2-3	few	TGCAGTGCTAGATCACTAGCGGGAGAACTCACAGATACGCAGTATTTT	CSARSLAGELTDTQYF
TRBV20-1	NA	TRBJ2-3	few	TGCAGTGCCACGGACGGCCTCCAGCAGTATTTT	CSATDGLQQYF
TRBV7-2	TRBD2	TRBJ2-7	NA	TGTGCCAGCAGCCGACTAGCGGGAATTTCCTACGAGCAGTACTTC	CASSRLAGISYEQYF
TRBV18	TRBD1	TRBJ2-7	NA	TGTGCCAGCTCATCCGAGACAGGGGGGAATGAGCAGTACTTC	CASSSETGGNEQYF
TRBV12-3/TRBV12-4	NA	TRBJ2-3	NA	TGTGCCAGCACCAAATGGAGGGGAAGAGAGACAGATACGCAGTATTTT	CASTKWRGRETDTQYF
TRBV12-3/TRBV12-4	TRBD2	TRBJ2-1	few	TGTGCCAGCAGCCTAGGGACTAGCGGATACTCCTACAATGAGCAGTTCTTC	CASSLGTSGYSYNEQFF
TRBV6-1	TRBD1	TRBJ2-7	NA	TGTGCCAGCAGCATGGACAGGGGGCAAGGCGAGCAGTACTTC	CASSMDRGQGEQYF
TRBV5-1	TRBD2	TRBJ2-7	many	TGTGCCAGCAGCTTACTAGCGGGGAGCTCCTACGAGCAGTACTTC	CASSLLAGSSYEQYF
TRBV5-6	NA	TRBJ1-4	many	TGTGCCAGCCAAATACAGGGAGTCGATGAAAAACTGTTTTTT	CASQIQGVDEKLFF
TRBV30	TRBD1	TRBJ1-4	NA	TGTGCCTGGGGGATGGGACAGGGGAATGAAAAACTGTTTTTT	CAWGMGQGNEKLFF
TRBV6-1	NA	TRBJ2-3	NA	TGTGCCAGCAGCCCCGGGACTTCCGTGGATACGCAGTATTTT	CASSPGTSVDTQYF
TRBV5-1	NA	TRBJ2-1	few	TGCGCCAGCAGCTTGGTAACCGACGGCTCCTACAATGAGCAGTTCTTC	CASSLVTDGSYNEQFF
TRBV7-2	TRBD1	TRBJ1-1	NA	TGTGCCAGCAGCTTAGTGGGGACAGGGGGCTGGACTGAAGCTTTCTTT	CASSLVGTGGWTEAFF
TRBV18	TRBD1	TRBJ2-7	few	TGTGCCAGCTCATTTGGACAGGGTGCCTCCGAGCAGTACTTC	CASSFGQGASEQYF
TRBV6-2/TRBV6-3	NA	TRBJ2-7	few	TGTGCCAGCAGTTACTCGATACAGTACGAGCAGTACTTC	CASSYSIQYEQYF
TRBV10-3	TRBD2	TRBJ2-1	NA	TGTGCCATCAGTGTGTCGGGAGGGGACAATGAGCAGTTCTTC	CAISVSGGDNEQFF
TRBV20-1	TRBD2	TRBJ2-1	many	TGCAGTGCTAGCCCAGCGGGAGACCCCGAGCAGTTCTTC	CSASPAGDPEQFF
TRBV20-1	TRBD2	TRBJ2-1	NA	TGCAGTGCTAGAGATCGGCTAGCGGGAGTTGATGAGCAGTTCTTC	CSARDRLAGVDEQFF
TRBV20-1	TRBD2	TRBJ2-5	many	TGCAGTGCTAGCAAAGCGGGGGGTAGGGAGACCCAGTACTTC	CSASKAGGRETQYF
TRBV12-3/TRBV12-4	NA	TRBJ1-2	few	TGTGCCAGCAGACGGGAGCTTTCTAAGGGCTACACCTTC	CASRRELSKGYTF
TRBV20-1	NA	TRBJ2-1	NA	TGCAGTGCTAGGGACAGATCAGGGGTAGACCCATGGAATGAGCAGTTCTTC	CSARDRSGVDPWNEQFF